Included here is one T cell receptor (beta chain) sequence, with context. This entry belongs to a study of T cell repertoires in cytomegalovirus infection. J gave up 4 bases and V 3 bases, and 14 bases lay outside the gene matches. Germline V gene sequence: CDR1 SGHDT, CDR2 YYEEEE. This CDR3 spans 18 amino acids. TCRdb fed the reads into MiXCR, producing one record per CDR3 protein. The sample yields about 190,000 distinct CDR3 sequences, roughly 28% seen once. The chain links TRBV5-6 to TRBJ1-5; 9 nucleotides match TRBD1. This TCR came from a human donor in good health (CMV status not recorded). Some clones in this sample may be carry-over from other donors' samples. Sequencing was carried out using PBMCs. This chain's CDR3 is CASSSSLQTGGGNQPQHF. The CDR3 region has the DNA TGTGCCAGCAGCTCTTCTCTTCAGACAGGGGGTGGTAATCAGCCCCAGCATTTT. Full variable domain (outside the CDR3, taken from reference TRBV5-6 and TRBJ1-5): DAGVTQSPTHLIKTRGQQVTLRCSPKSGHDTVSWYQQALGQGPQFIFQYYEEEERQRGNFPDRFSGHQFPNYSSELNVNALLLGDSALYLCASSSSLQTGGGNQPQHFGDGTRLSIL.